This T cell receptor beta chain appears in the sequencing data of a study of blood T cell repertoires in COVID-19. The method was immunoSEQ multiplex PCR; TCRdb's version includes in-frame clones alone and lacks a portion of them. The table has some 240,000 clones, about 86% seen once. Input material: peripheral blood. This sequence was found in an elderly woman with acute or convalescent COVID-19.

The CDR3 sequence is CASSREGTEAFF. CDR3 bases: TGTGCCAGTTCCCGGGAGGGCACTGAAGCTTTCTTT. The chain has TRBV18 and TRBJ1-1; D unresolved. CDR1 and CDR2 (germline): KGHSH, LQKENI. The V end lost 9 bases, the J end lost 4 bases, and 12 bases lay between the germline ends. The CDR3 has 12 amino acids.